This TCR beta chain derives from a study of cytomegalovirus exposure and HLA in healthy donors. This CDR3 contains 12 residues. CDR1 is SNHLY and CDR2 is FYNNEI in the germline V gene. Trimming stripped 5 bases from V and 3 bases from J, with 6 bases between. The primer mix had 60 Vbeta and 13 Jbeta primers. Measured with immunoSEQ multiplex PCR; TCRdb has only the in-frame clones, and not every one. The sample includes some 110,000 clones. Findings and caveats of the study: A later analysis reportedly found that, within productive TCRs, an Asian-associated ancestry cluster had fewer N-insertions than the mean observed across the approximately 660 donors. Earlier findings revealed that most TCR beta V segments proved productive either about 87% or about 30% of the time.

With respect to this clone: What it recognizes is unknown.

The receptor's source is a man aged 30 to 45 in good health and CMV-seronegative. Sequenced sample: PBMCs. This chain uses TRBV2 with TRBJ2-3; no definite D call. This chain's CDR3 is CASSQITDTQYF. As DNA, the CDR3 is TGTGCCAGCAGTCAAATTACAGATACGCAGTATTTT.